This is a list of T cell receptor beta chains from one sample in a study of PD-1 blockade in classical Hodgkin lymphoma. Only in-frame clones appear in the TCRdb table, and some are missing; sequencing was by immunoSEQ multiplex PCR. The table records approximately 41,000 clones, around 78% of them present only once. The sequences come from peripheral blood mononuclear cells (PBMCs), collected at baseline. These receptors all come from a human donor with classical Hodgkin lymphoma. Both conserved end residues are part of each CDR3. Each record gives: CDR3 protein, CDR3 DNA, D gene, V gene, J gene, clone size. D genes are given only for firm matches. The size field is filled for only some rows; it gives once, few, many or a size class.

CDR3aa: CASSVRLGQGGSDTQYF
CDR3nt: TGTGCCAGCAGCGTTAGGTTGGGACAGGGGGGGTCAGATACGCAGTATTTT
d_gene: TRBD1
v_gene: TRBV7-2
j_gene: TRBJ2-3
abundance: -

CDR3aa: CAIRGNTEAFF
CDR3nt: TGTGCCATAAGGGGGAACACTGAAGCTTTCTTT
d_gene: -
v_gene: TRBV10-3
j_gene: TRBJ1-1
abundance: -

CDR3aa: CASSHRLAGATGELFF
CDR3nt: TGCGCCAGCAGCCATCGACTAGCGGGGGCGACAGGGGAGCTGTTTTTT
d_gene: TRBD2
v_gene: TRBV4-1
j_gene: TRBJ2-2
abundance: -

CDR3aa: CASSGDREDTQYF
CDR3nt: TGTGCCAGCAGCGGGGACAGGGAGGATACGCAGTATTTT
d_gene: TRBD1
v_gene: TRBV7-9
j_gene: TRBJ2-3
abundance: -

CDR3aa: CASSLDGGAHQPQHF
CDR3nt: TGCGCCAGCAGCTTGGATGGGGGGGCCCATCAGCCCCAGCATTTT
d_gene: -
v_gene: TRBV5-1
j_gene: TRBJ1-5
abundance: -

CDR3aa: CASSPRQGFDTGELFF
CDR3nt: TGTGCCAGCAGCCCACGACAGGGTTTTGACACCGGGGAGCTGTTTTTT
d_gene: TRBD1
v_gene: TRBV11-2
j_gene: TRBJ2-2
abundance: -

CDR3aa: CASSPIGTGGTDTQYF
CDR3nt: TGCGCCAGCAGCCCTATCGGGACAGGGGGCACAGATACGCAGTATTTT
d_gene: TRBD1
v_gene: TRBV4-1
j_gene: TRBJ2-3
abundance: few

CDR3aa: CASSLLGGEGDEQYF
CDR3nt: TGTGCCAGCAGTTTATTGGGGGGGGAAGGCGACGAGCAGTACTTC
d_gene: TRBD2
v_gene: TRBV27
j_gene: TRBJ2-7
abundance: -

CDR3aa: CASSLEGGYRDEQFF
CDR3nt: TGTGCCAGCAGCTTGGAAGGGGGCTATAGGGATGAGCAGTTCTTC
d_gene: TRBD1
v_gene: TRBV5-4
j_gene: TRBJ2-1
abundance: -

CDR3aa: CASTLGQVYEQYF
CDR3nt: TGCGCCAGCACTTTAGGACAGGTCTACGAGCAGTACTTC
d_gene: TRBD1
v_gene: TRBV10-1
j_gene: TRBJ2-7
abundance: medium-sized

CDR3aa: CASSSPRGASNTEAFF
CDR3nt: TGTGCCAGCAGCTCTCCCCGGGGGGCTTCGAACACTGAAGCTTTCTTT
d_gene: -
v_gene: TRBV11-2
j_gene: TRBJ1-1
abundance: -

CDR3aa: CASSLEPPSSGNTIYF
CDR3nt: TGCGCCAGCAGCTTGGAGCCCCCAAGCTCTGGAAACACCATATATTTT
d_gene: -
v_gene: TRBV5-1
j_gene: TRBJ1-3
abundance: -

CDR3aa: CASSLSVEGSGNTIYF
CDR3nt: TGTGCCAGCAGCCTAAGCGTAGAGGGCTCTGGAAACACCATATATTTT
d_gene: -
v_gene: TRBV7-3
j_gene: TRBJ1-3
abundance: -

CDR3aa: CASSDEGGYEQYF
CDR3nt: TGCGCCAGCAGTGATGAAGGGGGTTACGAGCAGTACTTC
d_gene: -
v_gene: TRBV10-2
j_gene: TRBJ2-7
abundance: -

CDR3aa: CASIKQGNTEAFF
CDR3nt: TGTGCCAGCATCAAACAGGGGAACACTGAAGCTTTCTTT
d_gene: -
v_gene: TRBV27
j_gene: TRBJ1-1
abundance: -

CDR3aa: CASSLAGLYYNEQFF
CDR3nt: TGTGCCAGCAGTCTAGCGGGGCTATACTACAATGAGCAGTTCTTC
d_gene: TRBD2
v_gene: TRBV5-4
j_gene: TRBJ2-1
abundance: -

CDR3aa: CASSVGLLTGAGELFF
CDR3nt: TGTGCCAGCAGCGTAGGACTTCTGACAGGGGCCGGGGAGCTGTTTTTT
d_gene: TRBD1
v_gene: TRBV9
j_gene: TRBJ2-2
abundance: -

CDR3aa: CASRGQGTASYNSPLHF
CDR3nt: TGCGCCAGCCGGGGACAGGGCACAGCCTCCTATAATTCACCCCTCCACTTT
d_gene: TRBD1
v_gene: TRBV5-1
j_gene: TRBJ1-6
abundance: few

CDR3aa: CASSLNQENIQYF
CDR3nt: TGTGCCAGCAGCTTAAACCAAGAGAACATTCAGTACTTC
d_gene: -
v_gene: TRBV7-2
j_gene: TRBJ2-4
abundance: -

CDR3aa: CASSQTETYEQYF
CDR3nt: TGCGCCAGCAGCCAAACAGAAACCTACGAGCAGTACTTC
d_gene: -
v_gene: TRBV4-3
j_gene: TRBJ2-7
abundance: medium-sized

CDR3aa: CASSPPAGTGELFF
CDR3nt: TGTGCCAGCTCACCACCGGCAGGGACCGGGGAGCTGTTTTTT
d_gene: -
v_gene: TRBV18
j_gene: TRBJ2-2
abundance: -

CDR3aa: CASSLGLAGGETQYF
CDR3nt: TGCGCCAGCAGCTTGGGACTAGCGGGCGGAGAGACCCAGTACTTC
d_gene: TRBD2
v_gene: TRBV4-1
j_gene: TRBJ2-5
abundance: -

CDR3aa: CASSQDPGRNPAGTQYF
CDR3nt: TGTGCCAGCAGCCAAGATCCTGGCCGCAATCCGGCGGGGACCCAGTACTTC
d_gene: -
v_gene: TRBV4-2
j_gene: TRBJ2-5
abundance: -

CDR3aa: CASSERGGRYYEQYF
CDR3nt: TGTGCCAGCAGTGAAAGGGGCGGGCGATACTACGAGCAGTACTTC
d_gene: -
v_gene: TRBV6-1
j_gene: TRBJ2-7
abundance: -

CDR3aa: CATSRESGPYTDTQYF
CDR3nt: TGTGCCACCAGCAGAGAGTCGGGGCCATACACAGATACGCAGTATTTT
d_gene: -
v_gene: TRBV15
j_gene: TRBJ2-3
abundance: -

CDR3aa: CASSDRAGANVLTF
CDR3nt: TGTGCCAGCAGTGATAGGGCTGGGGCCAACGTCCTGACTTTC
d_gene: -
v_gene: TRBV2
j_gene: TRBJ2-6
abundance: once

CDR3aa: CASSQDLRDRGRGETQYF
CDR3nt: TGTGCCAGCAGCCAAGATCTACGGGACCGGGGGCGGGGGGAGACCCAGTACTTC
d_gene: -
v_gene: TRBV14
j_gene: TRBJ2-5
abundance: -

CDR3aa: CANSLKGLARGTGELFF
CDR3nt: TGTGCCAACAGCTTAAAAGGACTAGCGAGAGGAACCGGGGAGCTGTTTTTT
d_gene: TRBD2
v_gene: TRBV7-8
j_gene: TRBJ2-2
abundance: -

CDR3aa: CASSILGGSGNTIYF
CDR3nt: TGTGCCAGCAGCATATTAGGGGGTTCTGGAAACACCATATATTTT
d_gene: -
v_gene: TRBV7-2
j_gene: TRBJ1-3
abundance: -

CDR3aa: CASSLAPGTGYEQYF
CDR3nt: TGTGCCAGCAGCTTAGCTCCCGGGACAGGCTACGAGCAGTACTTC
d_gene: TRBD1
v_gene: TRBV7-2
j_gene: TRBJ2-7
abundance: few

CDR3aa: CASSVGLGDPSGADTQYF
CDR3nt: TGTGCCAGCAGCGTAGGATTGGGCGATCCCTCGGGAGCAGATACGCAGTATTTT
d_gene: -
v_gene: TRBV9
j_gene: TRBJ2-3
abundance: -

CDR3aa: CASSIRGHSEQYF
CDR3nt: TGTGCCAGTAGTATCCGGGGACATAGCGAGCAGTACTTC
d_gene: -
v_gene: TRBV19
j_gene: TRBJ2-7
abundance: -